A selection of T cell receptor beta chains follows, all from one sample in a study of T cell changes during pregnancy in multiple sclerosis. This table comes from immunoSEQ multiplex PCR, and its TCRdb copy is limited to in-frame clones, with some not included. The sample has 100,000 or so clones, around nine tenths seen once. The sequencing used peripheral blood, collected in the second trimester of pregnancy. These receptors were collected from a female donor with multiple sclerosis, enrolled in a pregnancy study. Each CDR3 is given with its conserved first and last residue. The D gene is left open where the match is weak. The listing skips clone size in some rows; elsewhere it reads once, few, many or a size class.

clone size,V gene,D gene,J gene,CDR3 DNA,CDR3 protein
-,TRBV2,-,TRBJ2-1,TGTGCCAGCAGTGACCTCAATGAGCAGTTCTTC,CASSDLNEQFF
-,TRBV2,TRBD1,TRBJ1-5,TGTGCCAGCAGCAACAGGGGCTATCAGCCCCAGCATTTT,CASSNRGYQPQHF
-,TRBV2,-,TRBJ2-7,TGTGCCAGCAGTGAATTAGAGGTAATCGGCTCCTACGAGCAGTACTTC,CASSELEVIGSYEQYF
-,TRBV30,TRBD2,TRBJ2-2,TGTGCCTGGTCCAGCGGGGGGAACACCGGGGAGCTGTTTTTT,CAWSSGGNTGELFF
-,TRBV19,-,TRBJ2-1,TGTGCCAGTTACTCCCCAGGGGACCCTACTAATGAGCAGTTCTTC,CASYSPGDPTNEQFF
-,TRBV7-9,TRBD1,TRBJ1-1,TGTGCCAGCAGCTCGAGGACAGGGGCAACTGAAGCTTTCTTT,CASSSRTGATEAFF
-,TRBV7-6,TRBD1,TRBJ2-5,TGTGCCAGCAGCCTAGGGACAGGGGGGAGGGAGACCCAGTACTTC,CASSLGTGGRETQYF
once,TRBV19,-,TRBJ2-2,TGTGCCAGTAGTATTACGGCGACTAGTCTAGGGATCGGGGAGCTGTTTTTT,CASSITATSLGIGELFF
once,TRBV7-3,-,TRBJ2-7,TGTGCCAGCCTATCAGGGGAGAGCTCCTACGAGCAGTACTTC,CASLSGESSYEQYF
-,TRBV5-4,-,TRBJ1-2,TGTGCCAGCAGCTTGGGTGCAGGGGAAGGCTACACCTTC,CASSLGAGEGYTF
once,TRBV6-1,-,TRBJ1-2,TGTGCCAGCAGTGAAATACAGCTGGATGGCTACACCTTC,CASSEIQLDGYTF
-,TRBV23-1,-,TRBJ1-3,TGCGCCAGCAGCAACGGGGATTGGCACTCTGGAAACACCATATATTTT,CASSNGDWHSGNTIYF
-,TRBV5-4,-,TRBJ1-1,TGTGCCAGCAGCTTTGTGGGGCTGCAGACTGAAGCTTTCTTT,CASSFVGLQTEAFF
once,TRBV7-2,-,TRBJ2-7,TGTGCCAGCAGCTTAACCAGCTACGAGCAGTACTTC,CASSLTSYEQYF
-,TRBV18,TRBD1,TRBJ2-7,TGTGCCAGCTCGTCCGGGACAGGGATATCCTACGAGCAGTACTTC,CASSSGTGISYEQYF
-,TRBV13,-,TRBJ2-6,TGTGCCAGCAGCTTAGCGGGAAACGTCCTGACTTTC,CASSLAGNVLTF
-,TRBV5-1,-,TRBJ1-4,TGCGCCAGCAGCTTGGCCATGGAGTTTCGGGAAAAACTGTTTTTT,CASSLAMEFREKLFF
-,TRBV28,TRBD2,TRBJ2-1,TGTGCCAGCAGTCCGACTAGCCGCCATGAGCAGTTCTTC,CASSPTSRHEQFF
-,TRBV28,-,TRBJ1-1,TGTGCCAGCAGCGGACCAGGGGTAACTGAAGCTTTCTTT,CASSGPGVTEAFF
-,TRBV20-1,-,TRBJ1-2,TGCAGTGCGAATACCAGAGGCTACACCTTC,CSANTRGYTF
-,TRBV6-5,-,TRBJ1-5,TGTGCCAGCAGTTACTCGGCAGGGCCCCAGCATTTT,CASSYSAGPQHF
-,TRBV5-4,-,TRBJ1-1,TGTGCCAGCAGCTTCGGTTTCGAGGGCACTGAAGCTTTCTTT,CASSFGFEGTEAFF
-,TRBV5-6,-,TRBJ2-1,TGTGCCAGCAGCTTGAGCGGCCTCCCCCAGTTCTTC,CASSLSGLPQFF
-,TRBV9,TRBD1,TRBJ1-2,TGTGCCAGCAGCGCAACCCTACTCGGGACAGTTTATGGCTACACCTTC,CASSATLLGTVYGYTF
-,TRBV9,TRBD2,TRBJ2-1,TGTGCCAGCAGCGTAGTAGCGGGAGGGTACAATGAGCAGTTCTTC,CASSVVAGGYNEQFF
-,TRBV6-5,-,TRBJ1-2,TGTGCCGGCAGTTACTCGTACCAGGCCTATGGCTACACCTTC,CAGSYSYQAYGYTF
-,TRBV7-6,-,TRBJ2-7,TGTGCCAGCAGCTTAGCAACCCCGAGCGAGCAGTACTTC,CASSLATPSEQYF
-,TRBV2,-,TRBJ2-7,TGTGCCAGCAATCTCCTCGGCTACGAGCAGTACTTC,CASNLLGYEQYF
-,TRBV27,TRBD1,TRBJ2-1,TGTGCCAGCAGTCCCCCGGACAGGGCCCTCGACAATGAGCAGTTCTTC,CASSPPDRALDNEQFF
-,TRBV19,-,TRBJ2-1,TGTGCCAGTAGCCTATCAGGGGTTTCCTACAATGAGCAGTTCTTC,CASSLSGVSYNEQFF
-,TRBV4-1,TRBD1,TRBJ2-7,TGCGCCAGCAGCCATGACGGGACAGGGCGATACGAGCAGTACTTC,CASSHDGTGRYEQYF
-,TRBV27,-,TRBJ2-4,TGTGCCAGCAGTTTAAACCCCGCGGTGAACATTCAGTACTTC,CASSLNPAVNIQYF
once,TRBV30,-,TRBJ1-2,TGTGCCTGGAGTTCCCAGGGTTATAACTATGGCTACACCTTC,CAWSSQGYNYGYTF
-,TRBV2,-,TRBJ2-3,TGTGCCAGCAGTGAACAGGGAAGGGGCACCGACACAGATACGCAGTATTTT,CASSEQGRGTDTDTQYF
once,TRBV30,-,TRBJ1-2,TGTGCCTGGAGTGTCCGCAGGGACTATGGCTACACCTTC,CAWSVRRDYGYTF
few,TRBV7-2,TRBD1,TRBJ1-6,TGTGCCAGCAGCCGAGTGGGACAGGGAACCAATTCACCCCTCCACTTT,CASSRVGQGTNSPLHF
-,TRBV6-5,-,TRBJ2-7,TGTGCCAGCAGTTATCAGGGGAACTACGAGCAGTACTTC,CASSYQGNYEQYF
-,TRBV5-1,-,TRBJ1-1,TGCGCCAGCAGCTTGGCCGGTCGGGGAAGGAGAGGAGGAAACACTGAAGCTTTCTTT,CASSLAGRGRRGGNTEAFF
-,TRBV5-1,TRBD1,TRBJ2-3,TGCGCCAGCAGGCAGGGGGCCGGGTGGGATACGCAGTATTTT,CASRQGAGWDTQYF
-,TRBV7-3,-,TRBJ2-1,TGTGCCAGCAGCTTGAGCTCTAGCTCCTACAATGAGCAGTTCTTC,CASSLSSSSYNEQFF
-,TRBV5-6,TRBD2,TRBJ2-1,TGTGCCAGCAGCTCCCCAGGCGGGAGTTCCTACAATGAGCAGTTCTTC,CASSSPGGSSYNEQFF
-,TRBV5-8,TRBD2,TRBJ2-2,TGTGCCAGCAGCTTGTATCGGGGGGACACCGGGGAGCTGTTTTTT,CASSLYRGDTGELFF
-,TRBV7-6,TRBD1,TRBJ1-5,TGTGCCAGCAGCCTAAAACCGGGACAGGGGGATCAGCCCCAGCATTTT,CASSLKPGQGDQPQHF